These 10 T cell receptor beta chains originate from one sample sequenced in a study of cytomegalovirus exposure and HLA in healthy donors. Method: immunoSEQ multiplex PCR; TCRdb's copy keeps in-frame clones and lacks some. This table has tens of thousands of clones, approximately 94% appearing once. Sequenced input: PBMCs. The receptors here all came from a man younger than 35 in good health and CMV-seropositive.

This chain uses TRBV2 with TRBJ2-2, with D perhaps matching TRBD1 (6 bases). The CDR3 totals 15 residues. Trimming pared 7 bases from V and 5 bases from J, leaving 17 bases between. Per the germline V gene, CDR1 is SNHLY and CDR2 is FYNNEI. CDR3 in DNA: TGTGCCAGCACCTATTTGGGGGCCGAAACCGGGGAGCTGTTTTTT. Its protein is CASTYLGAETGELFF.

The V gene is TRBV2, the J gene TRBJ2-5, with D uncertain. The V end lost 3 bases, the J end lost 5 bases, and 13 bases lay between the germline ends. The CDR3 covers 14 residues. The germline V gene has CDR1 SNHLY and CDR2 FYNNEI. The CDR3 loop is CASSESFIGETQYF. The CDR3 DNA is TGTGCCAGCAGTGAGTCCTTTATCGGGGAGACCCAGTACTTC. Variable domain in full (rest from reference TRBV2 and TRBJ2-5): EPEVTQTPSHQVTQMGQEVILRCVPISNHLYFYWYRQILGQKVEFLVSFYNNEISEKSEIFDDQFSVERPDGSNFTLKIRSTKLEDSAMYFCASSESFIGETQYFGPGTRLLVL.

This chain uses TRBV5-1 with TRBJ2-3, with a possible D match to TRBD2 (6 bases). The germline V gene has CDR1 SGHRS and CDR2 YFSETQ. The CDR3 length is 15 residues. The germline V and J ends were trimmed by 1 base and 1 base, with 10 bases remaining between them. CDR3 sequence reads: CASSLPTGGTDTQYF. The DNA of the CDR3 is TGCGCCAGCAGCTTGCCGACGGGAGGCACAGATACGCAGTATTTT.

The chain combines TRBV5-1 with TRBJ2-7; 9 bases fit TRBD1. The J segment lost 4 bases and the V segment lost 1 base, leaving 6 bases of the junction unmatched. This CDR3 has 15 residues. Germline V CDR1 and CDR2: SGHRS, YFSETQ. CDR3 region: CASSLMGQGLYEQYF. As DNA, the CDR3 is TGCGCCAGCAGCTTGATGGGACAGGGTCTATACGAGCAGTACTTC.

This chain joins TRBV7-9 and TRBJ2-1, with 10 bases matching TRBD1. The CDR3 is made up of 16 amino acids. V dropped 5 bases and J dropped 2; count of bases not matched to a gene: 6. Germline assignment: CDR1 SEHNR and CDR2 FQNEAQ (reference sequence). In DNA, the CDR3 is TGTGCCAGCAGCAGCCCTGGACAGGGGGCCTACAATGAGCAGTTCTTC. This sequence encodes CASSSPGQGAYNEQFF. Full variable domain (missing parts from reference TRBV7-9 and TRBJ2-1): DTGVSQNPRHKITKRGQNVTFRCDPISEHNRLYWYRQTLGQGPEFLTYFQNEAQLEKSRLLSDRFSAERPKGSFSTLEIQRTEQGDSAMYLCASSSPGQGAYNEQFFGPGTRLTVL.

The CDR3 region is CASSPMMGAQGSRNTIYF. The CDR3 DNA reads TGTGCCAGCTCACCTATGATGGGGGCACAGGGCTCGAGAAACACCATATATTTT. The chain recombines TRBV18 with TRBJ1-3, with D possibly matching TRBD1 (6 bases). There are 18 residues in the CDR3. Per the germline V gene, CDR1 is KGHSH and CDR2 is LQKENI. V was cut by 3 bases and J by 5 bases, with 23 bases left in between.

This chain joins TRBV9 and TRBJ2-1, with a weak D call TRBD2 (6 bases). Germline CDR1 is SGDLS and CDR2 is YYNGEE. Trimming shortened V by 2 bases and J by 0 bases, and 6 bases separated the two germline ends. This CDR3 contains 14 residues. CDR3: CASSVSGSYNEQFF. CDR3 in DNA: TGTGCCAGCAGCGTTAGCGGCTCCTACAATGAGCAGTTCTTC.

Comments on this clone: One end of the junction is discordant with germline, which a read error may explain. J is TRBJ2-7 and V is TRBV7-9; D may be TRBD2 (5 bases). This CDR3 comprises 9 residues. Germline-derived CDR1 and CDR2 are SEHNR and FQNEAQ (reference sequence). The CDR3 is CASSSDGNF. Here the CDR3 DNA reads TGTGCCAGCAGCTCGGACGGGAACTTC.

V and J are TRBV27 and TRBJ1-1, with D maybe TRBD1 (5 bases). This CDR3 has 14 residues. The germline V gene encodes CDR1 MNHEY and CDR2 SMNVEV (reference sequence). The V gene lost 4 bases and the J gene lost 2 bases, with 11 bases spanning the gap. The CDR3 DNA reads as TGTGCCAGCAGTTCCGGGACTCTCAACACTGAAGCTTTCTTT. Protein: CASSSGTLNTEAFF.

V gene TRBV9 combines with J gene TRBJ2-7, with D possibly TRBD1 on 6 matching bases. Trimming stripped 4 bases from V and 2 bases from J, with 16 bases between. The CDR3 is 15 amino acids. Germline assignment: CDR1 SGDLS and CDR2 YYNGEE. CDR3 bases: TGTGCCAGCAGCAAAACCCAGGGGCCGGCCTACGAGCAGTACTTC. This encodes CASSKTQGPAYEQYF.